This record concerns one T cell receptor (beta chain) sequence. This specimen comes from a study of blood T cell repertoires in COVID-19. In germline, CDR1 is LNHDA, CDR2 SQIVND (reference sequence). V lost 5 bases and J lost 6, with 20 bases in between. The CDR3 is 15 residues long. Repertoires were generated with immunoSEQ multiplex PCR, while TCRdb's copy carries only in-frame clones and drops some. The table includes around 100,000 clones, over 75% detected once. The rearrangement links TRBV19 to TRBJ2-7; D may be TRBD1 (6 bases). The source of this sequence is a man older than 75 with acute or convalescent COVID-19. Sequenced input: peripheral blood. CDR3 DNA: TGTGCCAGTAGTGCCTCCCGAGGACAGACAATCGAGCAGTACTTC. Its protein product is CASSASRGQTIEQYF.